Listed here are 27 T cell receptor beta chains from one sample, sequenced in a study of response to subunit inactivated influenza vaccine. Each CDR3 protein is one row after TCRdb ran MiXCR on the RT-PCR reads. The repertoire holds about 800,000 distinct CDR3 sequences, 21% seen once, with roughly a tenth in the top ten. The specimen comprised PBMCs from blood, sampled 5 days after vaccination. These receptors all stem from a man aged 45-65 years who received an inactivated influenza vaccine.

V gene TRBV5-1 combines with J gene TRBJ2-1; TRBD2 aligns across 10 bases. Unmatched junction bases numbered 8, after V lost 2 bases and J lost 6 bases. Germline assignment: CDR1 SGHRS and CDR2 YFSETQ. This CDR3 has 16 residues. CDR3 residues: CASSLLAGGTVNEQFF. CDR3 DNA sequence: TGCGCCAGCAGCTTATTAGCGGGAGGAACCGTCAATGAGCAGTTCTTC.

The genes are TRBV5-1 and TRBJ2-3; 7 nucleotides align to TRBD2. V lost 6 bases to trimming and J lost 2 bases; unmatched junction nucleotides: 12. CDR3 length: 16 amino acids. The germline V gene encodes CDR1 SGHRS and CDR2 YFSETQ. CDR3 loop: CASTLGDYKTTDTQYF. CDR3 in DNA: TGCGCCAGCACCCTAGGGGACTACAAAACCACAGATACGCAGTATTTT. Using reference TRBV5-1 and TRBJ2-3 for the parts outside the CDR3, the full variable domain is KAGVTQTPRYLIKTRGQQVTLSCSPISGHRSVSWYQQTPGQGLQFLFEYFSETQRNKGNFPGRFSGRQFSNSRSEMNVSTLELGDSALYLCASTLGDYKTTDTQYFGPGTRLTVL.

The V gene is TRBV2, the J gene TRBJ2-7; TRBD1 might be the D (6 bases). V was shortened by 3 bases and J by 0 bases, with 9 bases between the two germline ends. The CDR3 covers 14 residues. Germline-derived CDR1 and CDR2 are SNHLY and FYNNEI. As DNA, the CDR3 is TGTGCCAGCAGTGATCCGGACAGCTCCTACGAGCAGTACTTC. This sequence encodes CASSDPDSSYEQYF.

CDR3 coding DNA: TGCAGTGCCTTAGGGGTAGCCGGGAGGGCCTACGAGCAGTACTTC. This sequence encodes CSALGVAGRAYEQYF. This chain joins TRBV20-1 and TRBJ2-7; 8 bases map to TRBD2. V lost 6 bases, J lost 2 bases, and 12 bases stayed unmatched. The CDR3 spans 15 residues. The germline V gene encodes CDR1 DFQATT and CDR2 SNEGSKA (reference sequence).

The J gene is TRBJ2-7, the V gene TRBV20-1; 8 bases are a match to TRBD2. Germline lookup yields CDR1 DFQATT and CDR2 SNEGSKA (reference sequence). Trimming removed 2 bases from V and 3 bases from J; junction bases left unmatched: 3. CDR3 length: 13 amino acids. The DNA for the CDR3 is TGCAGTGCTAGAAAGACTAGCGTCTACGAGCAGTACTTC. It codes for CSARKTSVYEQYF.

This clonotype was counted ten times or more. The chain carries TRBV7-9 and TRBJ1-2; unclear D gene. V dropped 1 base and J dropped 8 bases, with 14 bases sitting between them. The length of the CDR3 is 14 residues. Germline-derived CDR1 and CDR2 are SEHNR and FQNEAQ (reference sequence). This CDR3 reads CASSLEVVEHGYTF. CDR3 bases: TGTGCCAGCAGCTTAGAGGTGGTGGAACACGGCTACACCTTC. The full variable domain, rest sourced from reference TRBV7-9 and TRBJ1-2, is DTGVSQNPRHKITKRGQNVTFRCDPISEHNRLYWYRQTLGQGPEFLTYFQNEAQLEKSRLLSDRFSAERPKGSFSTLEIQRTEQGDSAMYLCASSLEVVEHGYTFGSGTRLTVV.

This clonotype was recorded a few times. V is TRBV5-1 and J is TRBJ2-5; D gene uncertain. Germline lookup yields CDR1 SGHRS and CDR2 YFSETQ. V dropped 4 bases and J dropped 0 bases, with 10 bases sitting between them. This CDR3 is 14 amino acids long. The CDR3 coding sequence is TGCGCCAGCAGCCCGAACGGGTACCAAGAGACCCAGTACTTC. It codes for CASSPNGYQETQYF.

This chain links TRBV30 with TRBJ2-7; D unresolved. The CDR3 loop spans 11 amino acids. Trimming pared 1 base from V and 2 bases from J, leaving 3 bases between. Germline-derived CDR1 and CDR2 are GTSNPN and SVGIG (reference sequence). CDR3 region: CAWSATYEQYF. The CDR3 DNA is TGTGCCTGGAGTGCCACCTACGAGCAGTACTTC.

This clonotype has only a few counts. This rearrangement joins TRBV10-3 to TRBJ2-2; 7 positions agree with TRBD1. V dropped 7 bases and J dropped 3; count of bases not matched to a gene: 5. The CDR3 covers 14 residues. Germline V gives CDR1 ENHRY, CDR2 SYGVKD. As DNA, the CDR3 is TGTGCCATCAAAACAGGGGTTGACACCGGGGAGCTGTTTTTT. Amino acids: CAIKTGVDTGELFF.

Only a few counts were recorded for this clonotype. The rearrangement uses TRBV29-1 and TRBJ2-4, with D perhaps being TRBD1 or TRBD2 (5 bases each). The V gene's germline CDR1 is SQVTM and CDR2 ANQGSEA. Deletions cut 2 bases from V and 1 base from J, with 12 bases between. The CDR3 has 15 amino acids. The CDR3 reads CSVETGWGAKNIQYF. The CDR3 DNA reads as TGCAGCGTTGAAACTGGGTGGGGGGCCAAAAACATTCAGTACTTC.

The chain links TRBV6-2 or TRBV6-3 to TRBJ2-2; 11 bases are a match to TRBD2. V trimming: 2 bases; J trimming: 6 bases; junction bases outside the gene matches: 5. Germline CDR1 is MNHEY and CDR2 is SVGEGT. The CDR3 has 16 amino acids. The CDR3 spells CASSYGLAGGAGELFF. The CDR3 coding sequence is TGTGCCAGCAGTTACGGGCTAGCGGGAGGCGCCGGGGAGCTGTTTTTT.

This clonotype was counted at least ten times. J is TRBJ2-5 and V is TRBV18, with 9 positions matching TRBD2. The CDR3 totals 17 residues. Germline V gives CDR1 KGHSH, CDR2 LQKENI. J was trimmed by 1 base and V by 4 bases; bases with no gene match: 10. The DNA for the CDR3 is TGTGCCAGCTCACAGGAACAGGGGACTAGCATCCAAGAGACCCAGTACTTC. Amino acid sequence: CASSQEQGTSIQETQYF.

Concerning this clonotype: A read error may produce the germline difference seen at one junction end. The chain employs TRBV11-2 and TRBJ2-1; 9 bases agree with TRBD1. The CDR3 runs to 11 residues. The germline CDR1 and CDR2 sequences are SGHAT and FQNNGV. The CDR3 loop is CVSSLLGQGFF. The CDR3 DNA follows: TGTGTCAGCAGCTTATTGGGACAGGGGTTCTTC.

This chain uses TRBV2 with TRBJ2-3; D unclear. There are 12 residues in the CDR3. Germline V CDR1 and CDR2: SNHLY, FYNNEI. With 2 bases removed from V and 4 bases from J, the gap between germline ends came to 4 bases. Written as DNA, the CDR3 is TGTGCCAGCAGTGAAATCTCAGATACGCAGTATTTT. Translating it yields CASSEISDTQYF.

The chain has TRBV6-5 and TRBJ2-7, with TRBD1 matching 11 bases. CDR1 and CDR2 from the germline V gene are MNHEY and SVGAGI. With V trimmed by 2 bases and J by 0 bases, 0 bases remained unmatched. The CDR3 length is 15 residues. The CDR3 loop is CASSYGQGASYEQYF. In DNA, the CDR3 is TGTGCCAGCAGTTACGGACAGGGGGCCTCCTACGAGCAGTACTTC.

The CDR3 DNA is TGTGCCATCAGCGCCTCGACAGCTGGAAACACCATATATTTT. Amino acids: CAISASTAGNTIYF. This chain joins TRBV10-3 and TRBJ1-3; TRBD1 is a possible D gene (5 bases). V lost 6 bases and J 2 bases, leaving 11 bases between the germline ends. In germline, CDR1 is ENHRY, CDR2 SYGVKD. The CDR3 runs 14 residues.

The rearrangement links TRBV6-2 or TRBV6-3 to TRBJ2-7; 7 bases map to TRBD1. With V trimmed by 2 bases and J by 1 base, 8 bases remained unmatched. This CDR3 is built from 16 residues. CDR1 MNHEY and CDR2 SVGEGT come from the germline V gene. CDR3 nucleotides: TGTGCCAGCAGTTACACCTGGACAGGAGCGTCCTACGAGCAGTACTTC. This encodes CASSYTWTGASYEQYF.

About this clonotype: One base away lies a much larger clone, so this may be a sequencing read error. The CDR3 region has the DNA TGCAGCGTGTACAAGGACAGGGGGCGGGTTGAGCAGTTCTTC. Its protein is CSVYKDRGRVEQFF. The rearrangement links TRBV29-1 to TRBJ2-1, with 11 bases aligning to TRBD1. V dropped 6 bases and J dropped 9; count of bases not matched to a gene: 10. The CDR3 extends over 14 amino acids. Per germline, CDR1 SQVTM and CDR2 ANQGSEA.

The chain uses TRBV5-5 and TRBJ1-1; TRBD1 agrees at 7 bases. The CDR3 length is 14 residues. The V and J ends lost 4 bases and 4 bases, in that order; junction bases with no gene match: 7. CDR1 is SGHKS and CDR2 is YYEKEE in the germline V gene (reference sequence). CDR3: CASSQYRGTTEAFF. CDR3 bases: TGTGCCAGCAGCCAGTACAGGGGTACCACTGAAGCTTTCTTT.

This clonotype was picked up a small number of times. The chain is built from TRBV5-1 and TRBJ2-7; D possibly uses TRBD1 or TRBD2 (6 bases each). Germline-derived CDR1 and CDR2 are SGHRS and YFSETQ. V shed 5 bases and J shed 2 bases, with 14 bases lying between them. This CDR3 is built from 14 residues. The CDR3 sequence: CASRLQGGPYEQYF. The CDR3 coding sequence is TGCGCCAGCAGACTACAGGGAGGACCCTACGAGCAGTACTTC. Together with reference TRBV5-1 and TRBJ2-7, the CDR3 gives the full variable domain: KAGVTQTPRYLIKTRGQQVTLSCSPISGHRSVSWYQQTPGQGLQFLFEYFSETQRNKGNFPGRFSGRQFSNSRSEMNVSTLELGDSALYLCASRLQGGPYEQYFGPGTRLTVT.

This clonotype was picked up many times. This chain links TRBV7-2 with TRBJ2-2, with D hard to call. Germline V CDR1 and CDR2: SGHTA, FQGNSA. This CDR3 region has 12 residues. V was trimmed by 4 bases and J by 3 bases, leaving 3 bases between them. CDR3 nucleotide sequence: TGTGCCAGCAGCTACGACACCGGGGAGCTGTTTTTT. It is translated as CASSYDTGELFF.

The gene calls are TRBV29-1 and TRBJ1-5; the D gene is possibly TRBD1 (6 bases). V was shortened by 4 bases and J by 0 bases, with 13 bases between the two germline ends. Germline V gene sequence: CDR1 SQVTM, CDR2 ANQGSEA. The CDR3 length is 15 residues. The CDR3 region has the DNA TGCAGCGTTGGGTTTGGACAGAATAGCAATCAGCCCCAGCATTTT. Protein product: CSVGFGQNSNQPQHF.

The CDR3 coding sequence is TGTGCCAGCAATCAGAGGTGGCTAGCGGCGTTCACCGGGGAGCTGTTTTTT. The encoded protein is CASNQRWLAAFTGELFF. The V gene is TRBV12-3 or TRBV12-4, the J gene TRBJ2-2; TRBD2 matches at 7 bases. CDR3 length equals 17 residues. Losses at the gene ends were 7 bases for V and 4 bases for J; bases not matched to a gene: 15.

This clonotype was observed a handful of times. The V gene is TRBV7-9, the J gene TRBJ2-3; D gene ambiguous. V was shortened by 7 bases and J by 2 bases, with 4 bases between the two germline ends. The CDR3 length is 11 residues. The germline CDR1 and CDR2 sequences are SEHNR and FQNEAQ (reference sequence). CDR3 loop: CASTITDTQYF. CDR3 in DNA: TGTGCCAGCACCATCACAGATACGCAGTATTTT.

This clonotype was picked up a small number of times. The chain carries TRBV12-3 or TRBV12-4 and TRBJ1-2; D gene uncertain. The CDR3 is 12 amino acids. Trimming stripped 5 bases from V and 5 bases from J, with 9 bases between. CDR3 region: CASSTARYGYTF. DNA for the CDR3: TGTGCCAGCAGTACCGCTCGTTATGGCTACACCTTC.

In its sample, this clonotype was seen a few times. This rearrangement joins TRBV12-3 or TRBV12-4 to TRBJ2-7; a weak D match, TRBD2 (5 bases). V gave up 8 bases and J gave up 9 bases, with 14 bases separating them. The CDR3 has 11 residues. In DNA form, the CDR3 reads TGTGCCAGCGGCACGGGGTCGCGGCAGTACTTC. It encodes CASGTGSRQYF.

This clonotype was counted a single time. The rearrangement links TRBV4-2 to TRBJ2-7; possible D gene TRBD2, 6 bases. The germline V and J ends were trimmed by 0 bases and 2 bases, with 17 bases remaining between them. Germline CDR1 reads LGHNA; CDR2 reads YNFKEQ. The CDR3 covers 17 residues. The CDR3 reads CASSQDFGLATTYEQYF. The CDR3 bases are TGTGCCAGCAGCCAAGATTTCGGGCTAGCGACAACCTACGAGCAGTACTTC.